This T cell receptor (beta chain) was recovered during a study of blood T cell repertoires in COVID-19 (dated by TCRdb to 2020 to 2022). Concerning the study at large: Samples from collaborators originated in the United States, Italy and Spain and spanned both the acute and convalescent phases of COVID-19. A freely available public database, intended as a resource for researchers studying the immune response to SARS-CoV-2, is where the repertoires were released. The samples were drawn from the first 160 participants of the ongoing ImmuneRACE study and from roughly 1,300 subjects provided by 6 global collaborators. The sample metadata nearly always contained a de-identified subject ID, COVID-19 status, age in years and sex. Where available, HLA class I and class II types were taken from metadata supplied by the sample provider and were not determined by assay-based typing. Deeply sampled blood TCRbeta repertoires from subjects exposed to, actively infected with, or recovered from COVID-19 were included in the dataset. The material from the prospective study consisted of cDNA or gDNA derived from T cells, B-cell-depleted T cells, or PBMCs. Results the study describes overall, beyond this receptor: Clinical and demographic metadata were provided uncurated, with the amount varying by source and participant.

The immunoSEQ Assay, a bias-controlled multiplex PCR, was used to amplify TCRbeta CDR3 regions from genomic DNA. Per the original workflow: The number of nucleated cells in each sample was estimated by amplification of reference gene primers within the assay. To quantify the absolute abundance of each unique TCRbeta CDR3 rearrangement, sequence reads were collapsed and filtered. For each sample, productive Simpson clonality was calculated as the square root of Simpson's diversity index over productive rearrangements. TCRdb stores this immuneACCESS table with in-frame sequences only. Part of the clones is absent; in the studies checked, under half of the shortfall reflects unresolved V genes, and no reason is known for the rest. V, J and clone size reflect that table, while D and trimming were determined from the DNA. This sample has more than 150,000 clones in its table, and roughly 86% of those were observed once. The top ten hold about 2.6% of the sample.

Worth noting for this clone: It lacks a known antigen. No much larger clone exists at a distance of one base, and base qualities are not known.

Each collaborating institution followed its own protocols to collect whole blood in K2EDTA tubes. For TCRbeta analysis, collaborator samples were shipped as frozen whole blood, as isolated PBMCs, or as DNA extracted from either sample type. Including the terminal cysteine and phenylalanine, the CDR3 comprises 13 residues. CDR3 DNA only is kept here, 39 bases in frame from base 1. Trimming at the junction amounts to 4 bases on V and 5 bases on J, and the germline ends lie 11 bases apart. CDR1 and CDR2, per the germline V gene (reference sequence), are SEHNR and FQNEAQ. The sequenced sample was peripheral blood. This clonotype was obtained from a man aged 40-55 years with active or convalescent COVID-19. The chain is assembled from TRBV7-9 and TRBJ1-2, with the D gene too uncertain to name. CDR3 region: CASSSTELYGYTF. DNA sequence: TGTGCCAGCAGCTCTACAGAACTTTATGGCTACACCTTC.